A selection of T cell receptor beta chains follows, all from one sample in a study of blood T cell repertoires in COVID-19. TCRdb's table, derived via immunoSEQ multiplex PCR, lists solely in-frame clones and lacks some. In the table there are fewer than 35,000 clones, just over 85% of which are singletons. The sample comprised peripheral blood. These TCRs come from a human donor in a cohort sampled during active COVID-19. The CDR3 runs from the conserved cysteine through the conserved F or W. A D gene is named only where the DNA matches it firmly. The size field is filled for only some rows; it gives once, few, many or a size class.

J: TRBJ2-1; V: TRBV4-1; size: .; D: TRBD1; DNA: TGCGCCACCGGGACAGGGGCCAATGAGCAGTTCTTC; CDR3: CATGTGANEQFF
J: TRBJ2-2; V: TRBV11-2; size: .; D: .; DNA: TGTGCCAGCAGCTTGATACTTTCGAACACCGGGGAGCTGTTTTTT; CDR3: CASSLILSNTGELFF
J: TRBJ2-1; V: TRBV6-6; size: .; D: TRBD2; DNA: TGTGCCAGCATCCCGACTAGCGCCGGAGGCAATGAGCAGTTCTTC; CDR3: CASIPTSAGGNEQFF
J: TRBJ2-7; V: TRBV5-1; size: .; D: TRBD1; DNA: TGCGCCAGCAGCTGGACCCCGGGACAGGTGATCTACGAGCAGTACTTC; CDR3: CASSWTPGQVIYEQYF
J: TRBJ1-4; V: TRBV19; size: .; D: .; DNA: TGTGCCAGTAGCGTACAGAGACCAACTAATGAAAAACTGTTTTTT; CDR3: CASSVQRPTNEKLFF
J: TRBJ1-2; V: TRBV19; size: .; D: .; DNA: TGTGCCAGTACCCAGGGGACTAACTATGGCTACACCTTC; CDR3: CASTQGTNYGYTF
J: TRBJ2-7; V: TRBV28; size: .; D: TRBD1; DNA: TGTGCCAGCCAGCTGGCGAGGGGGCGCGTCTACGAGCAGTACTTC; CDR3: CASQLARGRVYEQYF
J: TRBJ2-5; V: TRBV24-1; size: .; D: TRBD1; DNA: TGTGCCACCAGTGCCACGATGGGACAGGGGGGACCAGAGACCCAGTACTTC; CDR3: CATSATMGQGGPETQYF
J: TRBJ2-1; V: TRBV19; size: once; D: .; DNA: TGTGCCAGTAGTAGCGGAGGGTTCGATGAGCAGTTCTTC; CDR3: CASSSGGFDEQFF
J: TRBJ2-5; V: TRBV19; size: .; D: TRBD2; DNA: TGTGCCAGTAGTAGGACGCTAGCGGGAGGGCAAGAGACCCAGTACTTC; CDR3: CASSRTLAGGQETQYF
J: TRBJ2-3; V: TRBV18; size: .; D: .; DNA: TGTGCCAGCTCACCACAGGACGGGATAAGGTATTTT; CDR3: CASSPQDGIRYF
J: TRBJ2-7; V: TRBV5-1; size: .; D: TRBD2; DNA: TGCGCCAGCAGCCTAGCGGGGGCTCTCTACGAGCAGTACTTC; CDR3: CASSLAGALYEQYF
J: TRBJ2-3; V: TRBV6-2/TRBV6-3; size: .; D: TRBD2; DNA: TGTGCCAGCAGTTACTCGAGCTCTACTAGCGGGAGGAGGGGGGATACGCAGTATTTT; CDR3: CASSYSSSTSGRRGDTQYF
J: TRBJ2-2; V: TRBV19; size: few; D: TRBD2; DNA: TGTGCCAGTACCAGGATAGCGGGAGGTTCCGGGGAGCTGTTTTTT; CDR3: CASTRIAGGSGELFF
J: TRBJ2-3; V: TRBV9; size: .; D: .; DNA: TGTGCCAGCAGCGTAGGTTCTGTAAACACAGATACGCAGTATTTT; CDR3: CASSVGSVNTDTQYF
J: TRBJ1-2; V: TRBV19; size: .; D: .; DNA: TGTGCCAGTACCACTACAGGGAAGCATGGCTACACCTTC; CDR3: CASTTTGKHGYTF